A selection of T cell receptor beta chains follows, all from one sample in a study of radiation and T cells in renal cell carcinoma. Some clones are missing from TCRdb's copy, which holds only in-frame ones; the method was immunoSEQ multiplex PCR. The sample holds around 140,000 clones, 75% to 90% seen once. The source material was blood, sampled from a patient whose treatment included radiotherapy and nephrectomy. The receptors shown here come from a woman aged 45 to 65 with renal cell carcinoma. Each CDR3 is given with its conserved first and last residue. D genes are given only for firm matches. Expanded clones are given a class, and other clones once, few, many or no size at all.

cdr3_aa: CASVKVRGNTIYF; cdr3_nt: TGTGCCAGCGTAAAGGTGCGTGGAAACACCATATATTTT; d_call: .; j_call: TRBJ1-3; clone_size: .; v_call: TRBV28
cdr3_aa: CASSQSTDTQYF; cdr3_nt: TGTGCCAGCAGCCAAAGCACAGATACGCAGTATTTT; d_call: .; j_call: TRBJ2-3; clone_size: .; v_call: TRBV7-6
cdr3_aa: CASSVTGTGSYGYTF; cdr3_nt: TGCGCCAGCAGCGTTACCGGGACAGGGTCTTATGGCTACACCTTC; d_call: TRBD1; j_call: TRBJ1-2; clone_size: .; v_call: TRBV5-1
cdr3_aa: CASSPTGHQPQHF; cdr3_nt: TGTGCCAGCAGCCCAACCGGTCATCAGCCCCAGCATTTT; d_call: .; j_call: TRBJ1-5; clone_size: few; v_call: TRBV7-8
cdr3_aa: CSASRNTEAFF; cdr3_nt: TGCAGTGCTAGCCGCAACACTGAAGCTTTCTTT; d_call: .; j_call: TRBJ1-1; clone_size: .; v_call: TRBV20-1
cdr3_aa: CASSYTTGHSYEQYF; cdr3_nt: TGTGCCAGCAGCTATACAACAGGCCACTCCTACGAGCAGTACTTC; d_call: .; j_call: TRBJ2-7; clone_size: .; v_call: TRBV7-2
cdr3_aa: CASSPYSQRETHNEQFF; cdr3_nt: TGTGCCAGCAGCCCTTACTCCCAGCGGGAGACCCACAATGAGCAGTTCTTC; d_call: TRBD2; j_call: TRBJ2-1; clone_size: .; v_call: TRBV9
cdr3_aa: CASRRLAISTDTQYF; cdr3_nt: TGTGCCAGCAGGAGACTAGCGATCAGCACAGATACGCAGTATTTT; d_call: TRBD2; j_call: TRBJ2-3; clone_size: .; v_call: TRBV6-5
cdr3_aa: CASSLAAGRTDTQYF; cdr3_nt: TGCGCCAGCAGCTTGGCGGCAGGGCGCACAGATACGCAGTATTTT; d_call: .; j_call: TRBJ2-3; clone_size: .; v_call: TRBV5-1
cdr3_aa: CASRQASSYNEQFF; cdr3_nt: TGTGCCAGCCGACAGGCAAGCTCCTACAATGAGCAGTTCTTC; d_call: .; j_call: TRBJ2-1; clone_size: .; v_call: TRBV2
cdr3_aa: CASSLAPGKLFF; cdr3_nt: TGTGCCAGCAGTTTGGCCCCAGGGAAGCTGTTTTTT; d_call: .; j_call: TRBJ1-4; clone_size: .; v_call: TRBV11-2
cdr3_aa: CASSATGGFEQYF; cdr3_nt: TGTGCCAGCAGCGCAACAGGGGGCTTTGAGCAGTACTTC; d_call: TRBD1; j_call: TRBJ2-7; clone_size: .; v_call: TRBV7-2
cdr3_aa: CASSQFSGPGELFF; cdr3_nt: TGCGCCAGCAGCCAATTCTCTGGGCCCGGGGAGCTGTTTTTT; d_call: .; j_call: TRBJ2-2; clone_size: .; v_call: TRBV4-1
cdr3_aa: CASSITSEYNEQFF; cdr3_nt: TGTGCCAGTAGTATAACTAGCGAGTACAATGAGCAGTTCTTC; d_call: TRBD2; j_call: TRBJ2-1; clone_size: .; v_call: TRBV19
cdr3_aa: CSVDFERSYNEQFF; cdr3_nt: TGCAGCGTTGATTTCGAGCGCTCCTACAATGAGCAGTTCTTC; d_call: .; j_call: TRBJ2-1; clone_size: .; v_call: TRBV29-1
cdr3_aa: CASSRTGDSPLHF; cdr3_nt: TGTGCCAGCAGTCGGACAGGAGATTCACCCCTCCACTTT; d_call: TRBD1; j_call: TRBJ1-6; clone_size: .; v_call: TRBV9
cdr3_aa: CASSWGRVYGYTF; cdr3_nt: TGTGCCAGCAGTTGGGGCAGGGTCTATGGCTACACCTTC; d_call: .; j_call: TRBJ1-2; clone_size: .; v_call: TRBV6-1
cdr3_aa: CASTTQTGNGYTF; cdr3_nt: TGTGCCAGCACCACACAGACAGGGAACGGCTACACCTTC; d_call: TRBD1; j_call: TRBJ1-2; clone_size: .; v_call: TRBV6-5
cdr3_aa: CASSLGNSPLHF; cdr3_nt: TGTGCCAGCAGTCTCGGAAATTCACCCCTCCACTTT; d_call: .; j_call: TRBJ1-6; clone_size: .; v_call: TRBV28
cdr3_aa: CATYNPGGGSSTQYF; cdr3_nt: TGTGCCACCTATAACCCTGGCGGGGGTTCGAGTACGCAGTATTTT; d_call: TRBD2; j_call: TRBJ2-3; clone_size: .; v_call: TRBV10-3
cdr3_aa: CASSFKTSGRAPEQFF; cdr3_nt: TGTGCCAGCAGCTTCAAGACTAGCGGGAGGGCCCCTGAGCAGTTCTTC; d_call: TRBD2; j_call: TRBJ2-1; clone_size: .; v_call: TRBV7-9
cdr3_aa: CASSSGTVYSPLHF; cdr3_nt: TGTGCCAGCAGCTCCGGGACGGTTTATTCACCCCTCCACTTT; d_call: .; j_call: TRBJ1-6; clone_size: .; v_call: TRBV6-5
cdr3_aa: CASSFAPGPKNSPLHF; cdr3_nt: TGTGCCAGCAGCTTCGCCCCCGGGCCTAAAAATTCACCCCTCCACTTT; d_call: .; j_call: TRBJ1-6; clone_size: .; v_call: TRBV7-2
cdr3_aa: CASSPPGQYYEQYF; cdr3_nt: TGTGCCAGCAGCCCACCGGGACAGTACTACGAGCAGTACTTC; d_call: TRBD1; j_call: TRBJ2-7; clone_size: .; v_call: TRBV7-9
cdr3_aa: CASSLTRELSGNTIYF; cdr3_nt: TGTGCCAGCAGTTTAACCAGGGAACTCTCTGGAAACACCATATATTTT; d_call: .; j_call: TRBJ1-3; clone_size: .; v_call: TRBV28